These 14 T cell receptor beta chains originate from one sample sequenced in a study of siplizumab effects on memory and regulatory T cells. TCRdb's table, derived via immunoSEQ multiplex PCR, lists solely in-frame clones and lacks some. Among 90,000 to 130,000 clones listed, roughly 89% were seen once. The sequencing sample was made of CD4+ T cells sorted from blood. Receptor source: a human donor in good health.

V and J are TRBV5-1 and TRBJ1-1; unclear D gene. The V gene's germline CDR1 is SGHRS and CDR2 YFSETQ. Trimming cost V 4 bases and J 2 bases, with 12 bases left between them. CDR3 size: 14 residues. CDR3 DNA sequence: TGCGCCAGCAGCAACCCCCAGAGTAACACTGAAGCTTTCTTT. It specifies CASSNPQSNTEAFF.

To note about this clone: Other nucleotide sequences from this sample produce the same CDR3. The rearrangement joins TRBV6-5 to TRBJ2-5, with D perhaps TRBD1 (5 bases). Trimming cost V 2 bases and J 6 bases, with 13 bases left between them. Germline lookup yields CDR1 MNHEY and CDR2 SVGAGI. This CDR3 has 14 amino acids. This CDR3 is CASSYDWGFKTQYF. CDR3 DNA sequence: TGTGCCAGCAGTTACGATTGGGGCTTCAAGACCCAGTACTTC.

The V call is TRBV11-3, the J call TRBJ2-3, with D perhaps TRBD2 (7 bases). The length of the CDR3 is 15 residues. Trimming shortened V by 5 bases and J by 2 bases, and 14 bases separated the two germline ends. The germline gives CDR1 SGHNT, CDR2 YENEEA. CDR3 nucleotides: TGTGCCAGCAGCCTCGACGGGGGGCTCACAGATACGCAGTATTTT. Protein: CASSLDGGLTDTQYF. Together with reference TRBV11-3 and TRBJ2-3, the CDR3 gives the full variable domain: EAGVVQSPRYKIIEKKQPVAFWCNPISGHNTLYWYLQNLGQGPELLIRYENEEAVDDSQLPKDRFSAERLKGVDSTLKIQPAELGDSAVYLCASSLDGGLTDTQYFGPGTRLTVL.

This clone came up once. CDR3 amino acids: CATGLAGGRETQYF. CDR3 DNA sequence: TGCGCCACTGGTTTAGCGGGAGGAAGAGAGACCCAGTACTTC. The chain carries TRBV5-1 and TRBJ2-5; 10 bases line up with TRBD2. The CDR3 extends over 14 amino acids. The V gene's germline CDR1 is SGHRS and CDR2 YFSETQ. The junction had 9 bases not matched to a gene; V was cut back by 9 bases and J by 4 bases.

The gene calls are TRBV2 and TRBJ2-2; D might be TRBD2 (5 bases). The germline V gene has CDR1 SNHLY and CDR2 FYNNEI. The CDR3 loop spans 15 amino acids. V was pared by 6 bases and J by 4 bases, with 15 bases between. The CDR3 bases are TGTGCCAGCAGCACGCCTAATCGGGGCACCGGGGAGCTGTTTTTT. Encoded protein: CASSTPNRGTGELFF.

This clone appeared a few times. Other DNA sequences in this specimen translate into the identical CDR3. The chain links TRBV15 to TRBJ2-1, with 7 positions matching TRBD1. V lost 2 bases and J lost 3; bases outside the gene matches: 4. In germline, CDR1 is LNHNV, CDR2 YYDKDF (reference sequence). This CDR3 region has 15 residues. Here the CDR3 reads CATSRRAGGYNEQFF. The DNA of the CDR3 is TGTGCCACCAGCAGAAGGGCAGGGGGCTACAATGAGCAGTTCTTC.

CDR3 sequence: CASSQGRQGPNYEQYF. CDR3 nucleotides: TGCGCCAGCAGTCAAGGTCGACAGGGGCCGAATTACGAGCAGTACTTC. The V call is TRBV23-1, the J call TRBJ2-7; 8 nucleotides align to TRBD1. TRBV23-1 is labeled an ORF, and its function is uncertain. Trimming at V came to 2 bases and at J to 4 bases, leaving 10 bases not matched to a gene. The CDR3 is made up of 16 amino acids.

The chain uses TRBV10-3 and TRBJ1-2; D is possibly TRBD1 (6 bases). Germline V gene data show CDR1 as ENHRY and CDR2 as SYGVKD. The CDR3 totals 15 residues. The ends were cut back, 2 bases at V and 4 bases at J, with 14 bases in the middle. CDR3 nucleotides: TGTGCCATCAGTGAGAGCAGGGGTGGGCCCTATGGCTACACCTTC. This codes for CAISESRGGPYGYTF.

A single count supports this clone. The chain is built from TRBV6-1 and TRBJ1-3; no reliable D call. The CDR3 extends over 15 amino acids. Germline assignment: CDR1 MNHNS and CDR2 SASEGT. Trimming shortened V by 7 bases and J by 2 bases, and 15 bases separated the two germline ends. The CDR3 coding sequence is TGTGCCAGCACCCCCGGGTCGACAACTGGAAACACCATATATTTT. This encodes CASTPGSTTGNTIYF.

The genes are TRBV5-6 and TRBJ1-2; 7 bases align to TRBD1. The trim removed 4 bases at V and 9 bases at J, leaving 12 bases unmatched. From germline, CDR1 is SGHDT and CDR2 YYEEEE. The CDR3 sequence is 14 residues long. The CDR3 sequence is CASSLFGQALSYTF. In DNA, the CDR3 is TGTGCCAGCAGCCTATTTGGACAGGCTTTGAGCTACACCTTC. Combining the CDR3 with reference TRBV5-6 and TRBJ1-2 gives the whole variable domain DAGVTQSPTHLIKTRGQQVTLRCSPKSGHDTVSWYQQALGQGPQFIFQYYEEEERQRGNFPDRFSGHQFPNYSSELNVNALLLGDSALYLCASSLFGQALSYTFGSGTRLTVV.

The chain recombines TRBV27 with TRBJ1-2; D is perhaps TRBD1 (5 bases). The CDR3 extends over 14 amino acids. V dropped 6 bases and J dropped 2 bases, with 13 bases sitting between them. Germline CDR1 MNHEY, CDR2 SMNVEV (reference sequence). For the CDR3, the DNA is TGTGCCAGCAGCCCCTTTGGGGGGAACTATGGCTACACCTTC. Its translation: CASSPFGGNYGYTF.

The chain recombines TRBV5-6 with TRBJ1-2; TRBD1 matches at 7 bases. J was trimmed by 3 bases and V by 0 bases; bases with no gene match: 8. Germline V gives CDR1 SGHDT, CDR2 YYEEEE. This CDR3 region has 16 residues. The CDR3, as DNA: TGTGCCAGCAGCTTGGACAGGGGCGAGGTAGACTATGGCTACACCTTC. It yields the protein CASSLDRGEVDYGYTF.

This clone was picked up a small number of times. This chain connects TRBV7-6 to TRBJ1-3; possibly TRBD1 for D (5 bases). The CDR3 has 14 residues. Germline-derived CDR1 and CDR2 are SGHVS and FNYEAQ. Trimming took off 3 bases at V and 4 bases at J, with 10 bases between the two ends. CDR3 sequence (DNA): TGTGCCAGCAGCTTGGGGACGCTCGGAAACACCATATATTTT. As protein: CASSLGTLGNTIYF.

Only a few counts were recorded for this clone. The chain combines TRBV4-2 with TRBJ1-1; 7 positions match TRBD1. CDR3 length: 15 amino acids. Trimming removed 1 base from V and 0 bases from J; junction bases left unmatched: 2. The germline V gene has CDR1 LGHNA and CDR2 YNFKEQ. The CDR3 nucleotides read TGTGCCAGCAGCCAAGGGGACAGAGTGAACACTGAAGCTTTCTTT. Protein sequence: CASSQGDRVNTEAFF.